This is a list of T cell receptor beta chains from one sample in a study of T-cell reconstitution after alpha-beta-depleted transplantation in children. TCRdb used MiXCR to reprocess the PCR reads, holding one entry per CDR3 protein. The sample gives about 420,000 distinct CDR3 sequences, around 15% of which show up once; under 30% is in the top ten. The material was PBMCs, mostly from graft donor cells, obtained 360 days after TCRalphabeta/CD19-depleted stem cell transplant. These receptors were collected from a boy in the first two years of life who had a stem cell transplant for Wiskott-Aldrich syndrome, so the T cells may come from the graft donor. CDR3s include the opening cysteine and the closing phenylalanine or tryptophan. The order of the fields is V gene, CDR3 length, D gene, clone size, J gene, CDR3 DNA, CDR3 protein. D genes are given only for firm matches. A clone size is listed for some rows: how often the clone was seen (once, few, many), or a class if it is expanded.

TRBV20-1	13	TRBD2	few	TRBJ2-1	TGCAGTGCTAGAGATCTTCAAACTAGCGGACAGTTCTTC	CSARDLQTSGQFF
TRBV29-1	17	TRBD2	-	TRBJ2-1	TGCAGCGCCCCCTTTGTAGCGGGAGGCCTCTCCTACAATGAGCAGTTCTTC	CSAPFVAGGLSYNEQFF
TRBV9	16	TRBD2	few	TRBJ2-1	TGTGCCAGCAGCGAATACGGGGGGGCCGATTGGGATGAGCAGTTCTTC	CASSEYGGADWDEQFF
TRBV28	12	TRBD1	many	TRBJ2-7	TGTGCCAGCCGGACAGGGGGCTACGAGCAGTACTTC	CASRTGGYEQYF
TRBV10-3	13	-	-	TRBJ1-6	TGTGCCATCGGAGACCCGTATAATTCACCCCTCCACTTT	CAIGDPYNSPLHF
TRBV6-2/TRBV6-3	16	-	-	TRBJ2-1	TGTGCCAGCAGTTACCAGCGGAGGGAGAGACACAATGAGCAGTTCTTC	CASSYQRRERHNEQFF
TRBV12-3/TRBV12-4	15	TRBD2	-	TRBJ2-3	TGTGCCAGCAGTCTTGGACTAGCGGGAGCAAATACGCAGTATTTT	CASSLGLAGANTQYF
TRBV7-2	16	TRBD2	-	TRBJ2-3	TGTGCCAGCAGCCCCTCTAGCGGGAGGGGCACAGATACGCAGTATTTT	CASSPSSGRGTDTQYF
TRBV9	17	TRBD2	few	TRBJ2-7	TGTGCCAGCAGCGTAGCGCCCGGTATAGCGGGAGATGAAGGGCAGTACTTC	CASSVAPGIAGDEGQYF
TRBV18	16	TRBD1	-	TRBJ1-5	TGTGCCAGCTCACGCTTTACAGGGGTCCAAGATCACCCCCAGCATTTT	CASSRFTGVQDHPQHF
TRBV15	17	-	-	TRBJ2-1	TGTGCCACCAGCAGAGACCGGGGGAGGTCGAGCTCCTACGAGCAGTTCTTC	CATSRDRGRSSSYEQFF
TRBV5-1	12	-	-	TRBJ2-7	TGCGCCAGCCGGGGGCGCTCCTACGAGCAGTACTTC	CASRGRSYEQYF
TRBV29-1	20	TRBD2	-	TRBJ2-5	TGCAGCGTTGAAGTCGCCTCGGTTAGCGGGAGGTGGTGGGCACAAGAGACCCAGTACTTC	CSVEVASVSGRWWAQETQYF
TRBV27	14	-	-	TRBJ1-4	TGTGCCAGCAGTCCCCGACTGGTTAATGAAAAACTGTTTTTT	CASSPRLVNEKLFF
TRBV7-2	15	-	few	TRBJ2-3	TGTGCCAGCAGCTTCCCCTTCGCGATTACGGATACGCAGTATTTT	CASSFPFAITDTQYF
TRBV12-3/TRBV12-4	15	-	few	TRBJ2-1	TGTGCCAGCAGTTTAGCGGGGACCCGTCGCGGTGAGCAGTTCTTC	CASSLAGTRRGEQFF
TRBV5-1	14	-	-	TRBJ2-7	TGCGCCAGCAGCTTGGCCGCCAATACCTACGAGCAGTACTTC	CASSLAANTYEQYF
TRBV20-1	15	-	-	TRBJ1-5	TGCAGTGCTAAACGTGAAGAGTGGTACAATCAGCCCCAGCATTTT	CSAKREEWYNQPQHF
TRBV28	16	-	few	TRBJ2-7	TGTGCCAGCAGTCGGGACCCATCCATCATCTACTACGAGCAGTACTTC	CASSRDPSIIYYEQYF
TRBV4-3	17	-	few	TRBJ2-2	TGCGCCAGCAGCCAAACTTTAGCGAGAGGGTACACCGGGGAGCTGTTTTTT	CASSQTLARGYTGELFF
TRBV4-1	15	-	-	TRBJ1-4	TGCGCCAGCAGCCAAGTGGCAGGGAGGGAGGAAAAACTGTTTTTT	CASSQVAGREEKLFF
TRBV18	14	TRBD1	-	TRBJ2-2	TGTGCCAGCTCCGGACAGGGAATTACCGGGGAGCTGTTTTTT	CASSGQGITGELFF
TRBV20-1	12	-	-	TRBJ2-1	TGCAGTGCTAGAGTGTACGGGAGCGAGCAGTTCTTC	CSARVYGSEQFF
TRBV30	13	-	few	TRBJ2-2	TGTGCCTGGAGTGCAATCATCTCAGGGGAGCTGTTTTTT	CAWSAIISGELFF
TRBV6-5	15	TRBD1	-	TRBJ2-7	TGTGCCAGCAGTTACCTCGGGACAGGAGGGTACGAGCAGTACTTC	CASSYLGTGGYEQYF
TRBV5-5	15	TRBD1	few	TRBJ1-5	TGTGCCAGCAGCTTGGTCCCGACAGGGCGCCAGCCCCAGCATTTT	CASSLVPTGRQPQHF
TRBV4-1	17	-	few	TRBJ2-1	TGCGCCAGCAGCCAAGATCTTATAGGGTTGTCCTACAATGAGCAGTTCTTC	CASSQDLIGLSYNEQFF
TRBV6-2/TRBV6-3	21	TRBD2	few	TRBJ2-7	TGTGCCAGCAGCCGTGAGGGGAGGGTCCGGCTAGCGGGAGTTGGCGGCTACGAGCAGTACTTC	CASSREGRVRLAGVGGYEQYF
TRBV9	16	TRBD1	few	TRBJ1-1	TGTGCCAGCAGCCTGTCGACAGGGGGCAGAAGCACTGAAGCTTTCTTT	CASSLSTGGRSTEAFF
TRBV6-1	14	TRBD2	-	TRBJ2-5	TGTGCCAGCAGGCGGGGGACGTCCAAAGAGACCCAGTACTTC	CASRRGTSKETQYF
TRBV20-1	16	TRBD2	few	TRBJ2-2	TGCAGTGCTAGAGCGAGCGGGAGGGTGAACACCGGGGAGCTGTTTTTT	CSARASGRVNTGELFF
TRBV10-3	11	-	-	TRBJ2-1	TGTGCCAGCCAAACTTACAATGAGCAGTTCTTC	CASQTYNEQFF
TRBV4-1	12	-	-	TRBJ1-1	TGCGCCAGCAGCCAAGAGAGCACTGAAGCTTTCTTT	CASSQESTEAFF
TRBV20-1	12	-	-	TRBJ1-2	TGCAGTGCTAGAAGGGAGAACTATGGCTACACCTTC	CSARRENYGYTF
TRBV29-1	12	-	many	TRBJ2-1	TGCAGCGTTGAAGGGGGAGGAGGTGAGCAGTTCTTC	CSVEGGGGEQFF
TRBV5-6	15	-	-	TRBJ2-5	TGTGCCAGCAGCTTGGGGGGGTCGTACCAAGAGACCCAGTACTTC	CASSLGGSYQETQYF
TRBV7-2	15	TRBD2	few	TRBJ2-3	TGTGCCAGCAGCTTAGATGCGGGAGAGACAGATACGCAGTATTTT	CASSLDAGETDTQYF
TRBV3-1	16	-	-	TRBJ2-1	TGTGCCAGCAGCCAAGGATCGGCGGGGCTTCACAATGAGCAGTTCTTC	CASSQGSAGLHNEQFF
TRBV5-1	12	-	many	TRBJ2-2	TGCGCCAGCAGCTTGGAAATCGGGGAGCTGTTTTTT	CASSLEIGELFF
TRBV5-1	13	TRBD2	few	TRBJ2-7	TGCGCCAGCAAGGGACTACAAAGCTACGAGCAGTACTTC	CASKGLQSYEQYF
TRBV11-2	15	TRBD1	few	TRBJ2-2	TGTGCCAGCAGGCCAGGGGGCCCGAACACCGGGGAGCTGTTTTTT	CASRPGGPNTGELFF
TRBV10-3	15	TRBD2	-	TRBJ2-3	TGTGCCATCAGTGGTCTAGCGGGGGGCACAGATACGCAGTATTTT	CAISGLAGGTDTQYF
TRBV20-1	14	TRBD1	-	TRBJ1-3	TGCAGTGCTAGAGGTCTGACAGGGGGAAACACCATATATTTT	CSARGLTGGNTIYF
TRBV4-3	16	-	-	TRBJ2-3	TGCGCCAGCAGCCAAGATTACCTAGGTAGCACAGATACGCAGTATTTT	CASSQDYLGSTDTQYF
TRBV6-2/TRBV6-3	13	TRBD1	few	TRBJ1-5	TGTGCCAGCCACGAACAGGGGAATCAGCCCCAGCATTTT	CASHEQGNQPQHF
TRBV5-1	16	-	few	TRBJ2-2	TGCGCCAGCAGCTTCGGATTAACGCCGGGGCCCGGGGAGCTGTTTTTT	CASSFGLTPGPGELFF
TRBV6-5	14	-	few	TRBJ1-4	TGTGCCAGCAGTTACTGGGGAGGCTATGAAAAACTGTTTTTT	CASSYWGGYEKLFF
TRBV7-2	17	TRBD2	-	TRBJ2-2	TGTGCCAGCTGCTTGTTAGCGGGAGTAGGCGACACCGGGGAGCTGTTTTTT	CASCLLAGVGDTGELFF
TRBV29-1	13	-	few	TRBJ2-6	TGCAGCGTTGTTGGGGCTGGGGCCAACGTCCTGACTTTC	CSVVGAGANVLTF
TRBV14	14	-	-	TRBJ1-2	TGTGCCAGCAGCCAAGGAACTCGAGACTATGGCTACACCTTC	CASSQGTRDYGYTF
TRBV12-3/TRBV12-4	13	-	-	TRBJ2-7	TGTGCCAGCAGTTTAATTCCGGGGTACGAGCAGTACTTC	CASSLIPGYEQYF
TRBV6-1	15	-	-	TRBJ1-4	TGTGCCAGCAGTCCGAGGGGCACAACTAATGAAAAACTGTTTTTT	CASSPRGTTNEKLFF
TRBV28	17	-	few	TRBJ2-7	TGTGCCAGTCAGGCATGGGGATTAGGGGGGACCTCGTACGAGCAGTACTTC	CASQAWGLGGTSYEQYF
TRBV6-1	16	TRBD2	few	TRBJ2-1	TGTGCCAGCAGTGATTCGGCTAGCGGGAGGTTTTTCGAGCAGTTCTTC	CASSDSASGRFFEQFF
TRBV5-1	16	TRBD1	-	TRBJ2-5	TGCGCCAGCAGAGCCCCCGGGACAGGGGTTGTAAAGACCCAGTACTTC	CASRAPGTGVVKTQYF
TRBV5-1	12	-	-	TRBJ1-2	TGCGCCAGCAGCTCGGGGTCCAGGGGCTACACCTTC	CASSSGSRGYTF